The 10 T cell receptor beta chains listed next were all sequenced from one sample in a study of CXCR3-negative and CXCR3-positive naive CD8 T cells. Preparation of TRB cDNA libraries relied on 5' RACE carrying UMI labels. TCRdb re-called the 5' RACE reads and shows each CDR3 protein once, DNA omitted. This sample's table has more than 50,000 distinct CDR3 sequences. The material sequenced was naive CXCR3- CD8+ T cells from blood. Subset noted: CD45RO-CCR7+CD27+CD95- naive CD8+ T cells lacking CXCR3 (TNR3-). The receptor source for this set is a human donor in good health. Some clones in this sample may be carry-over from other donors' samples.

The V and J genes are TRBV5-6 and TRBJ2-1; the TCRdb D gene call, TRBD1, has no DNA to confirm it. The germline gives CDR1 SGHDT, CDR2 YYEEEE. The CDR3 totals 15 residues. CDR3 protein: CASSRAAGVRNEQFF.

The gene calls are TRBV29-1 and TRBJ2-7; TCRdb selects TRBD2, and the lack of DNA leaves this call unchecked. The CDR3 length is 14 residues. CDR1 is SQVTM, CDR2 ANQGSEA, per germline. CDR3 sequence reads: CSVEGLAGDYEQYF.

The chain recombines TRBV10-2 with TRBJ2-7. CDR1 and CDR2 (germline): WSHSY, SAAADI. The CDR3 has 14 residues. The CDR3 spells CASSEPQVPHEQYF.

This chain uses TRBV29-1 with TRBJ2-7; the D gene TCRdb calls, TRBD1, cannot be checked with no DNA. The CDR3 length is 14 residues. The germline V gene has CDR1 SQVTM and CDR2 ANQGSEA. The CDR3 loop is CSVEDRVSSYEQYF.

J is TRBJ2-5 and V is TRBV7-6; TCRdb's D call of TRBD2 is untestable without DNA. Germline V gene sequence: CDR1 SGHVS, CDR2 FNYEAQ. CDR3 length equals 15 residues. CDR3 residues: CASSPREGRLETQYF.

The CDR3 sequence: CASRTPRDNPYEQYF. V and J are TRBV28 and TRBJ2-7; TCRdb reports TRBD1, a call that lacks DNA to check it against. Germline V CDR1 and CDR2: MDHEN, SYDVKM. This CDR3 has 15 amino acids.

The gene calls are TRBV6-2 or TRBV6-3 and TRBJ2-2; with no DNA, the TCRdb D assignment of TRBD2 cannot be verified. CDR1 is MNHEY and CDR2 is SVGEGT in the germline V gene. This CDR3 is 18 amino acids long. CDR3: CASSYSASGETNTGELFF.

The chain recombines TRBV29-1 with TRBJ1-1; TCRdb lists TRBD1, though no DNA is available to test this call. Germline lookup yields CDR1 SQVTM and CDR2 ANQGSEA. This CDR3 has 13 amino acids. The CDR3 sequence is CSVRDREGAEAFF.

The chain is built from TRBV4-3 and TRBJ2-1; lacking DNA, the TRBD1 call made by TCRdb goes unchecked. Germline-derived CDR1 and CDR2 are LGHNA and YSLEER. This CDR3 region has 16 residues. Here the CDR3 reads CASSQALLGGPDEQFF.

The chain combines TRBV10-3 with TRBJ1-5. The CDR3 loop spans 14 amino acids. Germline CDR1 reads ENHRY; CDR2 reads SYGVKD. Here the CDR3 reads CAISEAQGIQPQHF.